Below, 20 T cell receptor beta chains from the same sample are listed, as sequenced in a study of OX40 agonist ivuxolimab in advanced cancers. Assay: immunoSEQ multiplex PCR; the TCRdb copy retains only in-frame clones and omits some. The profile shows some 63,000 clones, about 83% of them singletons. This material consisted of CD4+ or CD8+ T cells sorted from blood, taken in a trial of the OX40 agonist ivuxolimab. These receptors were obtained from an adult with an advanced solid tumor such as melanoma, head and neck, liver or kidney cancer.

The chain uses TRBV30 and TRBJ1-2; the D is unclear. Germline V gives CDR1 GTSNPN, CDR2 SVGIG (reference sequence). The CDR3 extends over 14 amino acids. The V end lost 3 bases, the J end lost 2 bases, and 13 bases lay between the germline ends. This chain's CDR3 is CAWRILGRNYGYTF. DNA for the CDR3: TGTGCCTGGAGGATACTAGGGCGCAACTATGGCTACACCTTC.

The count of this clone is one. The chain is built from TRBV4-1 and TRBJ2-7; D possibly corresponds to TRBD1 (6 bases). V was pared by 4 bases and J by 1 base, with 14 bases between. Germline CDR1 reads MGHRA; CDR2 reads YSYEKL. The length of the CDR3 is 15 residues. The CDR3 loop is CASSPPGQGSYEQYF. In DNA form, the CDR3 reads TGCGCCAGCAGCCCCCCAGGGCAGGGGTCCTACGAGCAGTACTTC.

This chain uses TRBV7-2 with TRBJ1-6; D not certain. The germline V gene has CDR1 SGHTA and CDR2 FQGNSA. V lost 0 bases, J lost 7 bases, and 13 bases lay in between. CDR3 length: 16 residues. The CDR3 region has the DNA TGTGCCAGCAGCTTAGCGTCGGGGAGATTGAATTCACCCCTCCACTTT. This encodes CASSLASGRLNSPLHF.

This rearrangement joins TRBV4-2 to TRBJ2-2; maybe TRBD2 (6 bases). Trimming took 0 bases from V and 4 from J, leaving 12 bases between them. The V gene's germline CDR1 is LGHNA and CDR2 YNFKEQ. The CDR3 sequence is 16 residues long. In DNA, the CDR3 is TGTGCCAGCAGCCAAGAGTATACGGGGGTCACCGGGGAGCTGTTTTTT. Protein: CASSQEYTGVTGELFF.

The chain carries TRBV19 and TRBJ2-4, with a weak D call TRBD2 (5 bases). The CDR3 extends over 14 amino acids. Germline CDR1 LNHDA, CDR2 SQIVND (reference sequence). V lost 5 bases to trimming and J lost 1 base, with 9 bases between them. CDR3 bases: TGTGCCAGTAGTCCGGGATATGCCAAAAACATTCAGTACTTC. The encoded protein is CASSPGYAKNIQYF.

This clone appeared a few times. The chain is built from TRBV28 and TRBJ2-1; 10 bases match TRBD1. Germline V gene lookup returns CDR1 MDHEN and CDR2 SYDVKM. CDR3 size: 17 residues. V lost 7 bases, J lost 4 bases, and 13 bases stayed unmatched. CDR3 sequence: CASTLPPGTGAYNEQFF. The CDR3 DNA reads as TGTGCCAGCACCCTCCCCCCCGGGACAGGGGCTTACAATGAGCAGTTCTTC.

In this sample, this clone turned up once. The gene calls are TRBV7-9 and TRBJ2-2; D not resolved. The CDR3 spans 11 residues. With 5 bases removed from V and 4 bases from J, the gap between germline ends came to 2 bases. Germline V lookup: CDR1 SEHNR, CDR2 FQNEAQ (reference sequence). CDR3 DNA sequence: TGTGCCAGCAGCGTCACCGGGGAGCTGTTTTTT. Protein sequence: CASSVTGELFF.

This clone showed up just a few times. CDR3 residues: CASLGMGNQETQYF. The CDR3 nucleotides are TGTGCCAGCCTCGGGATGGGGAACCAAGAGACCCAGTACTTC. The chain has TRBV21-1 and TRBJ2-5; the D call of TRBD2 is as the table states it, not checked on the DNA. TRBV21-1 is given as a pseudogene. There are 14 residues in the CDR3.

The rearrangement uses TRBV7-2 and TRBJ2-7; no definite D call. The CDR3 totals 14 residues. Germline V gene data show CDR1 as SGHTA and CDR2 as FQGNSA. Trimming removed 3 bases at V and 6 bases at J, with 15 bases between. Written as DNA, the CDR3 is TGTGCCAGCAGCTTGACCCAAAAGCTCCCCGAGCAGTACTTC. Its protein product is CASSLTQKLPEQYF.

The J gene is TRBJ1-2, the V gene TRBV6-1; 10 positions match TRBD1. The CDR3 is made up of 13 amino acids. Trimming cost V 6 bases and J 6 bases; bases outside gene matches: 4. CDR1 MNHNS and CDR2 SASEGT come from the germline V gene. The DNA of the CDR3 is TGTGCCAGCAGAGGGACAGGGGAAAATGGCTACACCTTC. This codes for CASRGTGENGYTF.

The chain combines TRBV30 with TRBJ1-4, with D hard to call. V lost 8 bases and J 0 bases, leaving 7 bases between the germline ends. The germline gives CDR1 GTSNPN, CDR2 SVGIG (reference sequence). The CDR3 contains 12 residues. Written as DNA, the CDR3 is TGTGCCCAAGAGACAACTAATGAAAAACTGTTTTTT. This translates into CAQETTNEKLFF.

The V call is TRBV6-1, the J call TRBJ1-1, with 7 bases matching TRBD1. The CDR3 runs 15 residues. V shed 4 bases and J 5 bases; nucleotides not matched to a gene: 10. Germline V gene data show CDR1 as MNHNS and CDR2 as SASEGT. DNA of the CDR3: TGTGCCAGCAGTGCGTTACAGGGGCCTTTTACTGAAGCTTTCTTT. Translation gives CASSALQGPFTEAFF.

CDR3 sequence: CASSLDTGVGELFF. CDR3 bases: TGCGCCAGCAGCTTAGATACAGGGGTCGGGGAGCTGTTTTTT. This chain connects TRBV5-1 to TRBJ2-2; 7 bases align to TRBD1. This CDR3 has 14 amino acids. CDR1 is SGHRS and CDR2 is YFSETQ in the germline V gene. The junction had 5 bases not matched to a gene; V was cut back by 2 bases and J by 7 bases.

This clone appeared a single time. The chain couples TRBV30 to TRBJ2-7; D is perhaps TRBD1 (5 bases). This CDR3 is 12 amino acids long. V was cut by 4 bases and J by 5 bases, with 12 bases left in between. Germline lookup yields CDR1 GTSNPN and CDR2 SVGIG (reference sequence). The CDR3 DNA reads TGTGCCTGGACGACAGATTGGGACGAGCAGTACTTC. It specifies CAWTTDWDEQYF. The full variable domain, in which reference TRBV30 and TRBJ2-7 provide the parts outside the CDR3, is SQTIHQWPATLVQPVGSPLSLECTVEGTSNPNLYWYRQAAGRGLQLLFYSVGIGQISSEVPQNLSASRPQDRQFILSSKKLLLSDSGFYLCAWTTDWDEQYFGPGTRLTVT.

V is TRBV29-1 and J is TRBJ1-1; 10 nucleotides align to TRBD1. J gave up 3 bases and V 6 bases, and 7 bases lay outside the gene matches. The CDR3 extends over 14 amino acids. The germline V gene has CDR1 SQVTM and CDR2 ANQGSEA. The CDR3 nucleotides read TGCAGCGTGTTCACCGGGACAGGGGACACTGAAGCTTTCTTT. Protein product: CSVFTGTGDTEAFF.

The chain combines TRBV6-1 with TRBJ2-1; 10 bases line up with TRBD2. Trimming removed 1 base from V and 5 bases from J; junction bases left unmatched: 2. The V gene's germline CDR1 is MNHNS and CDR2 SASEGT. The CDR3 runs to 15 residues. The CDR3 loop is CASSEEAGGHNEQFF. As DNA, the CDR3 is TGTGCCAGCAGTGAAGAAGCGGGAGGGCACAATGAGCAGTTCTTC.

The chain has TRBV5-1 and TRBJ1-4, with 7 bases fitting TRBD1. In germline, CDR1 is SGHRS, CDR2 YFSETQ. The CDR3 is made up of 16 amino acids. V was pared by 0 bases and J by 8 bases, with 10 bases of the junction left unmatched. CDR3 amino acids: CASSLGPQGEEEKLFF. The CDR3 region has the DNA TGCGCCAGCAGCTTGGGACCCCAGGGGGAGGAGGAAAAACTGTTTTTT.

The CDR3 DNA reads as TGTGCCAGCAGGGACAGCTCCTACGAGCAGTACTTC. Translating it yields CASRDSSYEQYF. The chain links TRBV5-6 to TRBJ2-7; possible D gene TRBD1, 6 bases. Per the germline V gene, CDR1 is SGHDT and CDR2 is YYEEEE. The CDR3 contains 12 residues. Trimming took 5 bases from V and 0 from J, leaving 6 bases between them.

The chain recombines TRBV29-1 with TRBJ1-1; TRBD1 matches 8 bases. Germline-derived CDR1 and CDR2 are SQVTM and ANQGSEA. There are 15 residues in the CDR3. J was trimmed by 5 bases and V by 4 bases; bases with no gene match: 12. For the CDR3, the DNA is TGCAGCGTTGTGGGGCAGGGGGCAAGAGGAACTGAAGCTTTCTTT. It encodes CSVVGQGARGTEAFF.

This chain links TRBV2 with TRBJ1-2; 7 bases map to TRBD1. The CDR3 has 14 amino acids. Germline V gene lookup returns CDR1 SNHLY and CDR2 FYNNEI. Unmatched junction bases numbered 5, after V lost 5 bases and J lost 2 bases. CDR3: CASSYRGENYGYTF. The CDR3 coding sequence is TGTGCCAGCAGTTACAGGGGCGAGAACTATGGCTACACCTTC.